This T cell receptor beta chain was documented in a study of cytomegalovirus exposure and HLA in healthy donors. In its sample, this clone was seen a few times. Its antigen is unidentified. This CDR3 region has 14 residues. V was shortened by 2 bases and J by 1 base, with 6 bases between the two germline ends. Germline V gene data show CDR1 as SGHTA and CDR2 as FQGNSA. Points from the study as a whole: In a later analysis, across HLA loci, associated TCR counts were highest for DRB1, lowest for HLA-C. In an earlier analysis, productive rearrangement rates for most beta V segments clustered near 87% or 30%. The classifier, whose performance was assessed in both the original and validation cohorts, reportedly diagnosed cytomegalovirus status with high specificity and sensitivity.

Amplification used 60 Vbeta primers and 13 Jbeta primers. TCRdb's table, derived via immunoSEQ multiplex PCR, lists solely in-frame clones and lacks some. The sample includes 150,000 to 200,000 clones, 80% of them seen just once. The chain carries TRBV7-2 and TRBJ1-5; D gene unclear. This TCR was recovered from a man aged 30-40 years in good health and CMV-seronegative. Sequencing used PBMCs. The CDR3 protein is CASSLTQSNQPQHF. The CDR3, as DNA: TGTGCCAGCAGCTTAACCCAGAGCAATCAGCCCCAGCATTTT. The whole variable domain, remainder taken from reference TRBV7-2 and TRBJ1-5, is GAGVSQSPSNKVTEKGKDVELRCDPISGHTALYWYRQSLGQGLEFLIYFQGNSAPDKSGLPSDRFSAERTGGSVSTLTIQRTQQEDSAVYLCASSLTQSNQPQHFGDGTRLSIL.